This T cell receptor beta chain was retrieved from a study of T-cell reconstitution after alpha-beta-depleted transplantation in children. V was cut by 0 bases and J by 3 bases, with 5 bases left in between. CDR1 is KGHSH, CDR2 LQKENI, per germline. The CDR3 covers 14 residues. This clonotype was seen only a few times. What it binds is unknown. Preparation of the TCRbeta library used unique molecular identifiers. TCRdb ran MiXCR on the PCR reads and lists one entry per CDR3 protein. The table records around 300,000 distinct CDR3 sequences, around 25% of them present only once. Findings and limits, study-wide: At one year after transplant, newly produced T cells mostly accounted for T-cell counts and diversity.

The chain carries TRBV18 and TRBJ2-2, with no clear D. Here the sequenced sample was PBMCs, mostly from graft donor cells, taken 180 days after TCRalphabeta/CD19-depleted stem cell transplant. The clonotype comes from a male patient between 10 and 17 years old who had a stem cell transplant for acute lymphoblastic leukemia, so the T cells may come from the graft donor. The CDR3 bases are TGTGCCAGCTCACCACCGGCAGACACCGGGGAGCTGTTTTTT. Translated, it gives CASSPPADTGELFF.